A single sample is the source of the 13 T cell receptor beta chains below, sequenced in a study of T-cell memory formation after mild COVID-19. Via MiXCR, TCRdb re-called the 5' RACE reads, giving one row per CDR3 protein. The table shows 390,000 or so distinct CDR3 sequences, with roughly 15% occurring only once. The sample was PBMCs or a T cell subset sorted from them (not recorded which). The receptors stem from a man aged 18 to 35 who had mild COVID-19 (a few samples of this study predate the infection). Cell type and time point are not known.

This clonotype was picked up a small number of times. The chain carries TRBV7-2 and TRBJ2-1; 16 nucleotides match TRBD2. V gave up 6 bases and J gave up 9 bases; unmatched junction bases: 14. Per germline, CDR1 SGHTA and CDR2 FQGNSA. CDR3 length equals 18 residues. CDR3 residues: CASSQGGTSGGALSEQFF. The CDR3 coding sequence is TGTGCCAGCAGTCAAGGAGGGACTAGCGGGGGGGCCCTAAGTGAGCAGTTCTTC.

This clonotype has only a few counts. This sequence joins TRBV3-1 and TRBJ1-6; D remains ambiguous. From germline, CDR1 is LGHDT and CDR2 YNNKEL (reference sequence). The CDR3 is made up of 11 amino acids. Between the trimmed V and J ends, which lost 0 bases and 18 bases, there was a span of 9 bases. This CDR3 is CASSQEGRHHF. The CDR3 DNA reads TGTGCCAGCAGCCAAGAGGGCCGCCACCACTTT.

This clonotype showed up just once. This sequence joins TRBV7-2 and TRBJ2-1, with 13 bases aligning to TRBD2. The CDR3 is 15 residues long. Germline CDR1 reads SGHTA; CDR2 reads FQGNSA. V lost 5 bases, J lost 9 bases, and 7 bases stayed unmatched. CDR3 protein: CASSARLAGGSEQFF. The CDR3 nucleotides are TGTGCCAGCAGCGCCCGACTAGCGGGGGGTTCTGAGCAGTTCTTC.

V and J are TRBV18 and TRBJ1-2; no clear D gene. Trimming removed 2 bases from V and 4 bases from J, with 11 bases in between. There are 14 residues in the CDR3. Germline loops: CDR1 KGHSH, CDR2 LQKENI. The CDR3 region has the DNA TGTGCCAGCTCACCAAGGACCTCTTCCTATGGCTACACCTTC. It codes for CASSPRTSSYGYTF.

V gene TRBV12-3 or TRBV12-4 combines with J gene TRBJ1-1; no reliable D call. Trimming removed 3 bases at V and 3 bases at J, with 5 bases between. The CDR3 totals 12 residues. CDR3 amino acids: CASSFLDTEAFF. Written as DNA, the CDR3 is TGTGCCAGCAGTTTTCTGGACACTGAAGCTTTCTTT.

CDR3 sequence reads: CASSLQAGRNTEAFF. The CDR3 region has the DNA TGTGCCAGCAGCCTACAGGCGGGTAGGAACACTGAAGCTTTCTTT. This chain links TRBV25-1 with TRBJ1-1, with TRBD1 as a possible D gene (5 bases). Trimming removed 6 bases at V and 1 base at J, with 15 bases between. Germline V gives CDR1 MGHDK, CDR2 SYGVNS. The CDR3 is 15 residues long.

This chain links TRBV10-3 with TRBJ2-7; 8 nucleotides align to TRBD1. V was clipped by 2 bases and J by 6 bases; unmatched bases: 0. This CDR3 region has 12 residues. Per the germline V gene, CDR1 is ENHRY and CDR2 is SYGVKD. The CDR3 loop reads CAISEGQGEQYV. CDR3 nucleotides: TGTGCCATCAGTGAGGGACAGGGCGAGCAGTACGTC.

The CDR3 reads CASSLVVSNTEAFF. As DNA, the CDR3 is TGTGCCAGCAGCTTAGTGGTGTCCAACACTGAAGCTTTCTTT. The chain uses TRBV7-8 and TRBJ1-1; D is unclear. The CDR3 has 14 residues. Germline V gene sequence: CDR1 SGHVS, CDR2 FQNEAQ. V lost 1 base, J lost 2 bases, and 8 bases lay in between.

The table lists this clonotype with many counts. The chain joins TRBV30 to TRBJ2-2; D is possibly TRBD1 (6 bases). CDR1 is GTSNPN, CDR2 SVGIG, per germline (reference sequence). This CDR3 region has 13 residues. The V end lost 5 bases, the J end lost 6 bases, and 13 bases lay between the germline ends. For the CDR3, the DNA is TGTGCCTGGGACCAGGGGTCGGCCGGGGAGCTGTTTTTT. Its translation is CAWDQGSAGELFF.

This clonotype has just a few counts. The J gene is TRBJ2-7, the V gene TRBV18; D gene uncertain. V shed 0 bases and J shed 2 bases, with 5 bases lying between them. The germline V gene has CDR1 KGHSH and CDR2 LQKENI. The CDR3 is 13 residues long. The CDR3 here is CASSPPGTYEQYV. CDR3 DNA: TGTGCCAGCTCACCACCAGGGACCTACGAGCAGTACGTC.

This clonotype was seen a handful of times. Germline and junction disagree at one end, which may indicate a read error. The chain joins TRBV11-2 to TRBJ1-1; possibly TRBD1 for D (5 bases). Looked up from germline, CDR1 is SGHAT and CDR2 is FQNNGV. This CDR3 contains 11 residues. The CDR3 region is CASSWGTEALF. CDR3 DNA sequence: TGTGCCAGCAGCTGGGGGACTGAAGCTTTATTT.

A single count supports this clonotype. The chain has TRBV27 and TRBJ1-1; D call uncertain. The germline V gene has CDR1 MNHEY and CDR2 SMNVEV (reference sequence). The CDR3 spans 14 residues. The ends were cut back, 6 bases at V and 7 bases at J, with 18 bases in the middle. The DNA of the CDR3 is TGTGCCAGCAGACATCCCAACTCGAATATTGAAGCTTTCTTT. Its protein is CASRHPNSNIEAFF.

This chain joins TRBV27 and TRBJ2-3; D is perhaps TRBD2 (5 bases). This CDR3 region has 16 residues. Germline lookup yields CDR1 MNHEY and CDR2 SMNVEV (reference sequence). Trimming cost V 6 bases and J 0 bases, with 16 bases left between them. CDR3 residues: CASSRSAGDSTDTQYF. In nucleotides, the CDR3 is TGTGCCAGCAGCCGCAGTGCGGGCGACAGCACAGATACGCAGTATTTT.